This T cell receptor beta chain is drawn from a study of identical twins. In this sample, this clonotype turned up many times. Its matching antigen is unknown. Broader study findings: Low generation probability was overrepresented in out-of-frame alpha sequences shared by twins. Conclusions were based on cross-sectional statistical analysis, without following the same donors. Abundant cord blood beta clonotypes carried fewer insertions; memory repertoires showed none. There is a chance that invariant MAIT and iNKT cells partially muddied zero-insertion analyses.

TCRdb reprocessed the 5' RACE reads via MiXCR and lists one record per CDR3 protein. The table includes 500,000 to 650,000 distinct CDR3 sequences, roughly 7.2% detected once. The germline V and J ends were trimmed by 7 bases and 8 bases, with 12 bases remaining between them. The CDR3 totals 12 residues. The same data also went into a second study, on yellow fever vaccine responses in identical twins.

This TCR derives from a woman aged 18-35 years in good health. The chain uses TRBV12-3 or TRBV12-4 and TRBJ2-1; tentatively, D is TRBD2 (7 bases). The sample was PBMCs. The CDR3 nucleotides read TGTGCCAGCACCCAAGGGGGGGATGAGCAGTTCTTC. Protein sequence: CASTQGGDEQFF.